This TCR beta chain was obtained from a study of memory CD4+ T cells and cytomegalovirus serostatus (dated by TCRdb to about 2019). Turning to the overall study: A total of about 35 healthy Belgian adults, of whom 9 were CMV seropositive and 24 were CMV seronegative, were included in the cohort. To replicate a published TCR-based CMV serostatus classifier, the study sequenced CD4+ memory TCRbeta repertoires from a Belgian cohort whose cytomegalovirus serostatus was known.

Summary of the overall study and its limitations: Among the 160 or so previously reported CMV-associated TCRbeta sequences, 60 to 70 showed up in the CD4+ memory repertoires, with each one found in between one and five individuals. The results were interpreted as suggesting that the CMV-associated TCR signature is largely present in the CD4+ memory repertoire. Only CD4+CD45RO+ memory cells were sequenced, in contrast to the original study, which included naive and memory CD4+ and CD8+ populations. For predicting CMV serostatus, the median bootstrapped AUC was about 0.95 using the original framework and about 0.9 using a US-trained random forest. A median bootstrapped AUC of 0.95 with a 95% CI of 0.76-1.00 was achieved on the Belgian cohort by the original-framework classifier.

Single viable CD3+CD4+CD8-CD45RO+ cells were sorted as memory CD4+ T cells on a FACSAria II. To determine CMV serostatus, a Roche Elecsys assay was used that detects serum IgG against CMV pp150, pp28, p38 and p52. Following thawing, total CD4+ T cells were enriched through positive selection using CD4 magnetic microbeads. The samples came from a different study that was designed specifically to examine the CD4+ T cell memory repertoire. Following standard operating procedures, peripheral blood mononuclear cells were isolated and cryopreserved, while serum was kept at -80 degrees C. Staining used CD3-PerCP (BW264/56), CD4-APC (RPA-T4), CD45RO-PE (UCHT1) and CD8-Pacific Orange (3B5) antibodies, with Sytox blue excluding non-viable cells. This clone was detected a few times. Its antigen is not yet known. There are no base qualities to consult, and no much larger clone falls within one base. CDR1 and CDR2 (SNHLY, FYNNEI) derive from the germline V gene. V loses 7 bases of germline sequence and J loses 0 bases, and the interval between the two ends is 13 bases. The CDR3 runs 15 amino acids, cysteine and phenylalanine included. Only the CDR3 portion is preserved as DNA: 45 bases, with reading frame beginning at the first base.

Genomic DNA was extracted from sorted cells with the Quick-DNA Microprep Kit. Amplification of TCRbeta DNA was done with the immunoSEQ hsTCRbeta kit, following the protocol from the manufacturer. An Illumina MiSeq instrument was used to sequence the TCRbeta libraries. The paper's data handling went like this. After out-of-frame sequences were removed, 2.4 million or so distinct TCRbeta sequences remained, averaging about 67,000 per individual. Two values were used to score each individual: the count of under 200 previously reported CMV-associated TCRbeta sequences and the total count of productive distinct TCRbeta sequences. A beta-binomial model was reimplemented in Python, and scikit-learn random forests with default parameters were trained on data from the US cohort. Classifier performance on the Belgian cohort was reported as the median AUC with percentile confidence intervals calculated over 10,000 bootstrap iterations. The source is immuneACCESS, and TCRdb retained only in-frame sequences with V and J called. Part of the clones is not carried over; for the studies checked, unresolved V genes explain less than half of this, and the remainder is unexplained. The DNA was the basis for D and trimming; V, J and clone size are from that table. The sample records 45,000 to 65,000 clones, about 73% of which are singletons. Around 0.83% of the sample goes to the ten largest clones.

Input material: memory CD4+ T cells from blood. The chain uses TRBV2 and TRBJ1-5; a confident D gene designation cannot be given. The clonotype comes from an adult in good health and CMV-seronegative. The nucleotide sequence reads TGTGCCAGCAAAAGATACGACTATAGCAATCAGCCCCAGCATTTT. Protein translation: CASKRYDYSNQPQHF.